This T cell receptor (beta chain) was sequenced during a study of blood T cells in healthy people across ages. Overall study results and limits: While age rose, TCR beta diversity per million T cells dropped in a roughly linear way.

The CDR3 runs to 14 residues. From germline, CDR1 is SGHRS and CDR2 YFSETQ. Notes on this clonotype: What it binds is unknown. Given a much more abundant clone one base away, this may be a read error.

A second roughly 6 to 11 cycle PCR used barcoded and J-beta primers. TCRdb re-analysed the 5' RACE reads in MiXCR, keeping a single row per CDR3 protein. The sample has about 730,000 distinct CDR3 sequences; roughly two fifths are singletons. The sample was blood. The chain is built from TRBV5-1 and TRBJ2-3, with D tentatively TRBD1 or TRBD2 (5 bases each). The sequence derives from an older woman in good health. The CDR3 DNA is TGCGCCAGCAGCCGGGACGGTAGCACAGATGCGCAGTATTTT. Protein sequence: CASSRDGSTDAQYF.